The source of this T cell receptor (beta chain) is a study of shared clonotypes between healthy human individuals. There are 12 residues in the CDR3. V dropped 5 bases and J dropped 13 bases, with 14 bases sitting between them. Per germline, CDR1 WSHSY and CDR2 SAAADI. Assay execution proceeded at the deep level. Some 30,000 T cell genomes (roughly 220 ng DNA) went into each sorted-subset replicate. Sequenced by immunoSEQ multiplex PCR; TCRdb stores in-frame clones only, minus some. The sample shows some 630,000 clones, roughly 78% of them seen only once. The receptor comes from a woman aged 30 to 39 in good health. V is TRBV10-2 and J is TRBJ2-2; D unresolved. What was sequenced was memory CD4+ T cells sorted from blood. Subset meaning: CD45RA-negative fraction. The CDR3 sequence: CASSLLDDGLFF. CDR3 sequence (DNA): TGCGCCAGCAGTCTTTTAGACGATGGGCTGTTTTTT.